The 4 T cell receptor beta chains below come from one sample, sequenced in a study of OX40 agonist ivuxolimab in advanced cancers. Data came from immunoSEQ multiplex PCR; TCRdb stores just in-frame clones and leaves some out. In the table there are about 40,000 clones, approximately 88% of which are singletons. The material sequenced was CD4+ or CD8+ T cells sorted from blood, taken in a trial of the OX40 agonist ivuxolimab. Every receptor here comes from an adult with an advanced solid tumor such as melanoma, head and neck, liver or kidney cancer.

CDR3 bases: TGTGCCAGCAGTTCCCTAGGTCGGGAGCTCGACGAGCAGTACTTC. This gives the protein CASSSLGRELDEQYF. The chain combines TRBV27 with TRBJ2-7; D possibly corresponds to TRBD2 (6 bases). CDR3 length: 15 amino acids. Trimming removed 4 bases at V and 5 bases at J, with 18 bases between. The germline V gene encodes CDR1 MNHEY and CDR2 SMNVEV (reference sequence).

This clone has a single count. The chain recombines TRBV27 with TRBJ2-1; D gene ambiguous. V lost 3 bases and J lost 5, with 8 bases in between. CDR3 length: 13 amino acids. From germline, CDR1 is MNHEY and CDR2 SMNVEV (reference sequence). The CDR3 region is CASSFTLHNEQFF. As DNA, the CDR3 is TGTGCCAGCAGTTTTACGTTGCACAATGAGCAGTTCTTC.

V gene TRBV15 combines with J gene TRBJ2-5, with TRBD1 identical over 12 bases. With V trimmed by 0 bases and J by 4 bases, 3 bases remained unmatched. CDR3 length: 16 amino acids. Germline-derived CDR1 and CDR2 are LNHNV and YYDKDF (reference sequence). The CDR3 nucleotides read TGTGCCACCAGCAGAGAGGGACAGGGGGCGGGAGAGACCCAGTACTTC. This codes for CATSREGQGAGETQYF.

This clone is classed as medium-sized. The J gene is TRBJ1-3, the V gene TRBV21-1. TRBV21-1 is an annotated pseudogene. The CDR3 runs to 17 residues. CDR3 loop: CASRKGGAPEPGNTIYF. In DNA form, the CDR3 reads TGTGCCAGCAGGAAAGGGGGGGCGCCCGAACCTGGAAACACCATATATTTT.